Shown below are 2 T cell receptor beta chains from a single sample sequenced in a study of T-cell reconstitution after alpha-beta-depleted transplantation in children. Unique molecular identifiers tagged the TCRbeta library. MiXCR was run by TCRdb on the PCR reads, yielding one entry per CDR3 protein. The table includes 65,000 to 70,000 distinct CDR3 sequences, around 4.7% detected once. The sample consisted of PBMCs, mostly from graft donor cells, taken 180 days after TCRalphabeta/CD19-depleted stem cell transplant. The receptor set was obtained from a boy younger than two who had a stem cell transplant for acute myeloid leukemia, so the T cells may come from the graft donor.

For this clonotype: This could be a read error, since a much larger clone is one nucleotide away. The chain employs TRBV20-1 and TRBJ1-1; maybe TRBD1 (5 bases). Germline V gene lookup returns CDR1 DFQATT and CDR2 SNEGSKA (reference sequence). This CDR3 contains 17 residues. Written as DNA, the CDR3 is TGCAGCTCGCACCCAGGTCAGGGACGAGGGATGAACAATGAAGCTTTCTTT. Its translation is CSSHPGQGRGMNNEAFF.

The sample holds many counts of this clonotype. The chain carries TRBV7-9 and TRBJ2-2; the D is unclear. Germline V gene data show CDR1 as SEHNR and CDR2 as FQNEAQ (reference sequence). The CDR3 totals 15 residues. The ends were cut back, 6 bases at V and 1 base at J, with 12 bases in the middle. The CDR3 DNA reads TGTGCCAGCAGTTTAAAGGCAGGGAACACCGGGGAGCTGTTTTTT. The encoded protein is CASSLKAGNTGELFF. The whole variable domain, remainder taken from reference TRBV7-9 and TRBJ2-2, is DTGVSQNPRHKITKRGQNVTFRCDPISEHNRLYWYRQTLGQGPEFLTYFQNEAQLEKSRLLSDRFSAERPKGSFSTLEIQRTEQGDSAMYLCASSLKAGNTGELFFGEGSRLTVL.